The 19 T cell receptor beta chains in this list originate from one sample, sequenced in a study of T-cell memory formation after mild COVID-19. TCRdb ran MiXCR on the 5' RACE reads and lists one entry per CDR3 protein. The data show about 270,000 distinct CDR3 sequences, approximately 15% seen once. The sequenced material came from PBMCs or a T cell subset sorted from them (not recorded which). The receptors were sampled from an adult woman who had mild COVID-19 (a few samples of this study predate the infection). Cell type and time point are not known.

The chain recombines TRBV2 with TRBJ2-5; no clear D. The CDR3 totals 14 residues. The V end lost 7 bases, the J end lost 0 bases, and 12 bases lay between the germline ends. CDR1 is SNHLY, CDR2 FYNNEI, per germline. DNA for the CDR3: TGTGCCAGCAAAAGGAACTCCTACCAAGAGACCCAGTACTTC. This codes for CASKRNSYQETQYF.

J is TRBJ2-2 and V is TRBV27; TRBD2 matches at 8 bases. Trimming cost V 6 bases and J 4 bases; bases outside gene matches: 7. The CDR3 consists of 15 residues. CDR1 MNHEY and CDR2 SMNVEV come from the germline V gene (reference sequence). The CDR3 is CASRRSRGATGELFF. In DNA, the CDR3 is TGTGCCAGCAGAAGATCGCGGGGGGCCACCGGGGAGCTGTTTTTT.

This clonotype was recorded a few times. The chain couples TRBV19 to TRBJ1-1; no clear D gene. Per germline, CDR1 LNHDA and CDR2 SQIVND (reference sequence). The V end was cut by 5 bases, the J end by 3 bases, with 13 bases between. The CDR3 length is 14 residues. The CDR3 nucleotides are TGTGCCAGTAGTCCCACGGGGATCGACACTGAAGCTTTCTTT. It translates to CASSPTGIDTEAFF.

The chain joins TRBV28 to TRBJ2-3; no clear D gene. The germline V gene has CDR1 MDHEN and CDR2 SYDVKM. There are 13 residues in the CDR3. The V and J ends lost 4 bases and 0 bases respectively, with 5 bases between them. CDR3 DNA sequence: TGTGCCAGCAGTTCTCCTAGCACAGATACGCAGTATTTT. It codes for CASSSPSTDTQYF.

The V call is TRBV7-2, the J call TRBJ2-1, with no clear D. Between the trimmed V and J ends, which lost 5 bases and 7 bases, there was a span of 12 bases. CDR1 is SGHTA, CDR2 FQGNSA, per germline. This CDR3 contains 13 residues. The DNA for the CDR3 is TGTGCCAGCAGCCCGTCAGCCATAAATGAGCAGTTCTTC. It codes for CASSPSAINEQFF.

The chain is built from TRBV9 and TRBJ2-7; D may be TRBD1 (6 bases). V lost 4 bases to trimming and J lost 0 bases, with 14 bases between them. In germline, CDR1 is SGDLS, CDR2 YYNGEE. The CDR3 has 15 amino acids. CDR3 in DNA: TGTGCCAGCAGCCGTCAATGGGACACCTCCTACGAGCAGTACTTC. Encoded protein: CASSRQWDTSYEQYF. The full variable domain, rest sourced from reference TRBV9 and TRBJ2-7, is DSGVTQTPKHLITATGQRVTLRCSPRSGDLSVYWYQQSLDQGLQFLIQYYNGEERAKGNILERFSAQQFPDLHSELNLSSLELGDSALYFCASSRQWDTSYEQYFGPGTRLTVT.

V is TRBV7-2 and J is TRBJ2-3, with D perhaps TRBD1 or TRBD2 (5 bases each). The V gene lost 5 bases and the J gene lost 2 bases, with 14 bases spanning the gap. From germline, CDR1 is SGHTA and CDR2 FQGNSA. The CDR3 runs 15 residues. The CDR3 protein is CASSLWGSLTDTQYF. CDR3 nucleotides: TGTGCCAGCAGCCTTTGGGGGAGCCTCACAGATACGCAGTATTTT.

This clonotype has only a few counts. The rearrangement links TRBV4-3 to TRBJ2-5, with D hard to call. There are 13 residues in the CDR3. Germline V gene sequence: CDR1 LGHNA, CDR2 YSLEER. The V gene lost 4 bases and the J gene lost 5 bases, with 11 bases spanning the gap. CDR3 sequence (DNA): TGCGCCAGCAGCCCAACCCTTAGGGAGACCCAGTACTTC. It is translated as CASSPTLRETQYF.

The chain couples TRBV7-9 to TRBJ1-1; TRBD1 agrees at 12 bases. The germline V gene has CDR1 SEHNR and CDR2 FQNEAQ (reference sequence). After removal of 4 bases from V and 1 base from J, the junction contained 1 base not matched to a gene. This CDR3 spans 15 amino acids. The CDR3 is CASSSGQGANTEAFF. CDR3 DNA sequence: TGTGCCAGCAGCTCGGGACAGGGGGCGAACACTGAAGCTTTCTTT.

The sample holds a few counts of this clonotype. This rearrangement joins TRBV6-5 to TRBJ1-1, with D hard to call. The CDR3 length is 13 residues. Germline CDR1 MNHEY, CDR2 SVGAGI. V lost 5 bases and J lost 1, with 8 bases in between. The CDR3 here is CASSRWANTEAFF. CDR3 in DNA: TGTGCCAGCAGTAGATGGGCGAACACTGAAGCTTTCTTT.

This clonotype came up a few times. The chain combines TRBV12-3 or TRBV12-4 with TRBJ1-6; D gene ambiguous. The CDR3 has 14 amino acids. The V and J ends lost 5 bases and 5 bases respectively, with 10 bases between them. The CDR3 nucleotides are TGTGCCAGCAGTCTCACGGGAGATAATTCACCCCTCCACTTT. Encoded protein: CASSLTGDNSPLHF.

The J gene is TRBJ2-5, the V gene TRBV7-2, with D perhaps given as TRBD1 or TRBD2 (5 bases each). V was clipped by 5 bases and J by 4 bases, with 14 bases between them. CDR1 SGHTA and CDR2 FQGNSA come from the germline V gene. CDR3 length: 14 amino acids. For the CDR3, the DNA is TGTGCCAGCAGCGCGAGGGGTTCCAGAGAGACCCAGTACTTC. It yields the protein CASSARGSRETQYF. The whole variable domain, remainder taken from reference TRBV7-2 and TRBJ2-5, is GAGVSQSPSNKVTEKGKDVELRCDPISGHTALYWYRQSLGQGLEFLIYFQGNSAPDKSGLPSDRFSAERTGGSVSTLTIQRTQQEDSAVYLCASSARGSRETQYFGPGTRLLVL.

In this sample, this clonotype turned up a few times. The chain uses TRBV5-1 and TRBJ2-7; D not resolved. The CDR3 extends over 13 amino acids. Germline loops: CDR1 SGHRS, CDR2 YFSETQ. Trimming stripped 7 bases from V and 9 bases from J, with 20 bases between. CDR3 coding DNA: TGCGCCAGCGGGCGGCTCCCATACGACGGGCAGTACTTC. It specifies CASGRLPYDGQYF.

The chain recombines TRBV2 with TRBJ2-3, with a weak D call TRBD1 (6 bases). Looked up from germline, CDR1 is SNHLY and CDR2 is FYNNEI. CDR3 length equals 15 residues. V lost 2 bases and J 3 bases, leaving 12 bases between the germline ends. CDR3 residues: CASSEWQGITDTQYF. CDR3 bases: TGTGCCAGCAGTGAATGGCAGGGGATAACAGATACGCAGTATTTT.

This clonotype has just a few counts. The rearrangement links TRBV12-3 or TRBV12-4 to TRBJ1-1; D is ambiguous. The CDR3 spans 13 residues. Trimming cost V 3 bases and J 2 bases, with 7 bases left between them. Written as DNA, the CDR3 is TGTGCCAGCAGTTTCGAGGCAAACACTGAAGCTTTCTTT. Translated: CASSFEANTEAFF.

The V call is TRBV6-5, the J call TRBJ2-5; 10 bases map to TRBD2. CDR1 and CDR2 from the germline V gene are MNHEY and SVGAGI. The ends lost 3 bases at V and 4 bases at J; junction bases unmatched: 8. This CDR3 has 16 residues. CDR3 residues: CASSYASGSILETQYF. DNA for the CDR3: TGTGCCAGCAGTTATGCTAGCGGGAGTATCCTAGAGACCCAGTACTTC.

The sample holds many counts of this clonotype. The chain uses TRBV6-1 and TRBJ2-7; no definite D call. The CDR3 is made up of 15 amino acids. CDR1 and CDR2 (germline): MNHNS, SASEGT. The ends were cut back, 1 base at V and 0 bases at J, with 10 bases in the middle. The chain's CDR3 is CASSEGLAHSYEQYF. DNA for the CDR3: TGTGCCAGCAGTGAAGGTCTGGCTCACTCCTACGAGCAGTACTTC.

This clonotype was seen a handful of times. The chain combines TRBV7-2 with TRBJ1-2; 7 bases are shared with TRBD1. In germline, CDR1 is SGHTA, CDR2 FQGNSA. V was pared by 6 bases and J by 4 bases, with 17 bases of the junction left unmatched. The CDR3 spans 17 residues. CDR3 in amino acids: CASSPGPWRQGVYGYTF. The CDR3 bases are TGTGCCAGCAGTCCCGGCCCATGGCGGCAGGGGGTCTATGGCTACACCTTC.

V usage is TRBV7-9 and J usage is TRBJ1-1; the match to TRBD1 covers 8 bases. Trimming cost V 5 bases and J 7 bases; bases outside gene matches: 6. CDR1 and CDR2 (germline): SEHNR, FQNEAQ (reference sequence). This CDR3 is built from 13 residues. CDR3 bases: TGTGCCAGCAGCGGCCGGACAGGGCGTGAAGCTTTCTTT. Amino acids: CASSGRTGREAFF.